Sequencing of this T cell receptor (beta chain) was carried out in a study of circulating and synovial CD4+ cells in juvenile arthritis. Concerning this clone itself: Its specificity is unknown.

The study, taken as a whole, reports: These repertoires were less diverse than bulk blood CD4 repertoires.

The CDR3 totals 15 residues. Trimming stripped 4 bases from V and 1 base from J, with 14 bases between. The germline gives CDR1 SGHDT, CDR2 YYEEEE. Using immunoSEQ multiplex PCR, the repertoire was profiled, and TCRdb retains in-frame clones only, with some absent. The sample records about 16,000 clones, approximately 89% being singletons. Sequencing input: CD4+ T cells from blood. The receptor was derived from a human donor with juvenile idiopathic arthritis. The chain joins TRBV5-6 to TRBJ2-5; the D gene is possibly TRBD2 (6 bases). The CDR3 region has the DNA TGTGCCAGCAGCCAGGCGGGACTGGTCCAAGAGACCCAGTACTTC. Its protein product is CASSQAGLVQETQYF. Supplemented by reference TRBV5-6 and TRBJ2-5, the full variable domain reads DAGVTQSPTHLIKTRGQQVTLRCSPKSGHDTVSWYQQALGQGPQFIFQYYEEEERQRGNFPDRFSGHQFPNYSSELNVNALLLGDSALYLCASSQAGLVQETQYFGPGTRLLVL.